These T cell receptor beta chains were read from a single sample in a study of cytomegalovirus exposure and HLA in healthy donors. Generated by immunoSEQ multiplex PCR, the TCRdb table keeps only in-frame clones and is missing some. The sample yields 190,000 or so clones, less than 90% seen once. The source material was PBMCs. The receptor set was obtained from a man aged 50-60 years in good health and CMV-seronegative. The CDR3 runs from the conserved cysteine through the conserved F or W.

v_gene	j_gene	CDR3aa
TRBV19	TRBJ2-5	CASSIPLAGGKLGQETQYF
TRBV7-9	TRBJ1-1	CSSSLYSGGSVNTEAFF
TRBV19	TRBJ2-7	CASSKVRGRGGQQYF
TRBV19	TRBJ2-1	CASSTAGDSNNEQFF
TRBV5-4	TRBJ2-5	CASSKRTGARVPYQETQYF
TRBV10-3	TRBJ2-3	CAILSGRRTDTQYF
TRBV6-5	-	CASSYSTLGVAYEQYF
TRBV5-6	TRBJ2-1	CASSPDLRRSDEQFF
TRBV18	TRBJ1-5	CASSPGQGGQPQHF
TRBV4-2	TRBJ2-1	CASSQGTSGGVPNEQFF
TRBV2	TRBJ1-1	CASSEGGTGRTEAFF
TRBV5-1	TRBJ2-7	CASSSLAGDYEQYF
TRBV9	TRBJ2-1	CASSVVIGGGNYNEQFF
TRBV7-9	TRBJ2-1	CASSLGTGGPNEQFF
TRBV11-1	TRBJ2-7	CASSSPGLGSYEQYF
TRBV5-1	TRBJ2-5	CASSLEGTNQETQYF
TRBV11-3	TRBJ1-1	CASSLGQGNTEAFF
TRBV7-7	TRBJ2-5	CASSLGTLQGRGETQYF
TRBV11-3	TRBJ2-2	CASSHSGLSTGELFF
TRBV19	TRBJ1-5	CASDRELTQPQHF
TRBV30	TRBJ1-6	CAWTLTQGGNSPLHF
TRBV6-1	TRBJ1-1	CASSENVLRTGGEAFF
TRBV7-2	TRBJ2-5	CASSLQGGMGETQYF
TRBV10-1	TRBJ1-4	CASSDLSPPTGKSNEKLFF
TRBV6-5	TRBJ2-3	CASSYTGLASTDTQYF
TRBV9	TRBJ2-1	CASSVGPSVNEQFF
TRBV25-1	TRBJ2-1	CASSEGWTSGGGQFF
TRBV9	TRBJ1-1	CASSPSNRGMNTEAFF
TRBV18	TRBJ2-1	CASSSPGQGEGEQFF
TRBV18	TRBJ1-1	CASSLGQTEAFF
TRBV7-8	TRBJ2-5	CASSVGLAPAGEQYF
TRBV7-2	TRBJ1-1	CASSSQGDTEAFF
TRBV7-2	TRBJ2-5	CASSILRTAQETQYF
TRBV28	TRBJ1-1	CATSKGGLNTEAFF
TRBV2	TRBJ1-5	CASSDPTYDSNQPQHF
TRBV6-1	TRBJ1-5	CASSEAERDRGSQPQHF
TRBV29-1	TRBJ1-2	CSVRQGYGYTF
TRBV23-1	TRBJ2-2	CASSQSGGTGELFF
TRBV5-1	TRBJ2-5	CASSLGLAGPYQETQYF
TRBV9	TRBJ1-2	CASSVVLGGGYTF
TRBV18	TRBJ1-2	CASSLGSGTGVIGYTF
TRBV6-6	TRBJ1-4	CASSYSSAEKLFF
TRBV18	TRBJ1-1	CASSPPGTGQEAFF
TRBV4-1	TRBJ1-2	CASSQTGGAGYTF
TRBV7-8	TRBJ2-7	CASSLIQASGTYEQYF
TRBV5-1	TRBJ2-7	CASSLVNYEQYF
TRBV6-1	TRBJ1-5	CASTGQGDQPQHF
TRBV19	TRBJ1-1	CASSRHQGRDTEAFF
TRBV5-1	TRBJ2-6	CASSLAGGAGANVLTF
TRBV19	TRBJ2-2	CASSIHRTRSTGELFF
TRBV19	TRBJ1-3	CASRNRGGNTIYF
TRBV4-3	TRBJ2-1	CASSQDGNSHNEQFF
TRBV2	TRBJ1-6	CASSVGQGGSPLHF
TRBV11-2	TRBJ2-2	CASSSTRTGTGELFF
TRBV7-2	TRBJ2-5	CASSLSTSGVETQYF